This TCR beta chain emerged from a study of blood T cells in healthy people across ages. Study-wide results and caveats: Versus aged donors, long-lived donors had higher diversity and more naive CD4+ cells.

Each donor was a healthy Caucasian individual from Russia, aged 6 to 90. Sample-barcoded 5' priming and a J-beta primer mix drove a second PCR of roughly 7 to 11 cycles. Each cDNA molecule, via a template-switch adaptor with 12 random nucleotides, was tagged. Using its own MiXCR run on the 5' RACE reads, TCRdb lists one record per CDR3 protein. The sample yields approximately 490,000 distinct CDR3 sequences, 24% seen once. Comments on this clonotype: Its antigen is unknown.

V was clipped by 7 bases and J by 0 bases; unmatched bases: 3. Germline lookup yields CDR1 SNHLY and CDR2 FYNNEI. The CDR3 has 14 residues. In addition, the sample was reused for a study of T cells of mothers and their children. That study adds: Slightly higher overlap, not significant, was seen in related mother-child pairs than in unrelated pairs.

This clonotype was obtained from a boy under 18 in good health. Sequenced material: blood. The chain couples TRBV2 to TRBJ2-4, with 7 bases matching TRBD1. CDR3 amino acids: CASTQGVAKNIQYF. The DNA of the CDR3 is TGTGCCAGCACCCAGGGGGTAGCCAAAAACATTCAGTACTTC.